This T cell receptor beta chain was identified during a study of cytomegalovirus exposure and HLA in healthy donors (TCRdb year 2017). For the study in its entirety: In an earlier analysis of 550 to 750 of the donors, approximately 260 Gb of sequence data and approximately 100 million unique TCR beta sequences from about 179 million T cells were reported. About 280 gigabases of sequencing data and tens of millions of unique TCR sequences were included in an early release covering about 700 HLA-typed donors. Of the approximately 370 genotyped donors, approximately 81% were placed in the genetic ancestry cluster associated with self-reported Caucasian donors. The study was designed to test whether signatures of past pathogen exposure could be identified by cataloging public T cell receptors. Using immunosequencing, the study profiled T cell repertoires from about 650 subjects and related those repertoires to cytomegalovirus serostatus. In addition to the first cohort of 650 to 800 subjects, a separate validation cohort of approximately 120 different subjects was used. To predict cytomegalovirus infection status, the study brought together high-throughput TCR immunosequencing, statistical association of individual TCRs with disease status, and machine learning. To study patterns of TCR occurrence, a later analysis re-analyzed previously published TCR beta repertoires from hundreds of donors and added high-resolution HLA genotyping. In the later analysis, no new phenotypic data were used to find candidate immune exposures; instead, reliance was placed on TCR beta sequences and their occurrence across donors. An earlier analysis of 587 of the donors applied high-throughput TCR beta sequencing to assess whether each TCR beta V gene segment acted as functional or pseudogenic. Donor age, sex, ethnicity and CMV serostatus were compiled together with the repertoire data. Genome-wide SNP genotypes for about 60% of the roughly 700 donors were used in a later genetic analysis, which treated that subset as a discovery cohort. Every repertoire in the discovery cohort had been generated on one and the same sequencing platform. HLA typing included class I and class II loci at four-digit resolution. The number of donors typed differed by locus, with about 629-630 for A, B, C, DRB1 and DQB1, roughly 520 for DQA1, nearly 610 for DPA1, and over 400 for DPB1. A few DR-DQ haplotypes were handled as single units for association and clustering because linkage in the cohort was strong. Among roughly 400 genotyped donors of the cohort, an average of approximately 240,000 unique TCR beta nucleotide sequences was sequenced per donor, of which 15% to 20% were non-productive.

Results the study describes overall, beyond this receptor: In a later analysis, about 16,000 TCR beta sequences were associated with specific HLA alleles at a false discovery rate of 0.05. Compared with the 666-donor mean, donors in an Asian-associated ancestry cluster had fewer N-insertions in productive TCRs, according to a later genetic analysis. Because HLA typing was unavailable for some donors at each locus, only the typed subset was used in association tests. According to a later analysis, most CMV-associated TCR beta chains appeared to be HLA-restricted, and the HLA associations seemed to be driven largely by CMV exposure. Because the 87-base-pair reads could not distinguish some IMGT-functional V segments, including TRBV6-2 and TRBV6-3, those segments were excluded. A later genetic analysis associated a missense DCLRE1C variant with V-gene and J-gene trimming of TCR beta chains, and an independent cohort replicated the association. The authors suggested that the approach could potentially be extended to other disease states and immunological phenotypes. In a later analysis, several top co-occurrence clusters were reported to appear linked to parvovirus B19, influenza, CMV and Epstein-Barr virus. Three of the identified cytomegalovirus-associated TCR beta chains were confirmed in vitro to be specific for cytomegalovirus antigens. The study listed 150 to 200 TCR beta chains as associated with cytomegalovirus. Strong co-occurrence of HLA alleles, especially DR and DQ, made assigning TCR associations to individual alleles difficult. Most TCR sequences were observed very rarely across donors, whereas some public TCRs were present in many individuals. The classifier was reported to diagnose cytomegalovirus status with high specificity and sensitivity in both the original cohort and the validation cohort. Compared with equally common non-associated chains, HLA-associated TCR beta chains in a later analysis were more clonally expanded and had lower generation probabilities. An earlier analysis of 587 of the donors showed that most TCR beta V segments appeared in productive rearrangements either about 87% or about 30% of the time, which broadly matched IMGT annotations. The earlier analysis of fewer than 750 of the donors excluded 15 to 20 rarely observed V segments, including chromosome 9 orphons, because counts were too low. According to a later analysis, TCR association rates differed among HLA loci, with DRB1 alleles showing the most associated TCRs and HLA-C alleles showing the fewest. Presence/absence analyses assumed roughly uniform sequencing depth across donors, an assumption that may not hold. Linkage disequilibrium might explain the correlated functional status among segregating V segments, but an unknown experimental factor could not be ruled out. Only TCR beta chains were sequenced in this cohort, and the absence of alpha or paired-chain data limited detectable features. The sequencing pipeline was judged likely to have produced a cluster of highly shared sequence variants as a technical artifact. For the cohort, immune exposure information was limited to CMV serostatus. A further reported finding was that TCR beta sequences accurately predicted the HLA-A and HLA-B alleles for most subjects in the first cohort.

The junction carries 9 bases between V and J, which are trimmed by 1 base and 1 base respectively. From cysteine to phenylalanine, the CDR3 is 15 amino acids long. The kept DNA is CDR3 alone, 45 bases in frame from the first base. The germline V gene provides CDR1 SGHDT and CDR2 YYEEEE. To note about this clone: This receptor's antigen is unknown.

Receptor libraries were prepared by the immunoSEQ multiplex PCR assay. The multiplex PCR relied on a mix of 60 forward primers for TCR Vbeta segments and 13 reverse primers for TCR Jbeta segments. The CDR3 region of rearranged TCR beta genes was amplified from genomic DNA with a multiplex PCR assay. On the Illumina HiSeq System, the amplified TCR beta libraries were sequenced as 87-base-pair reads. Per the authors' processing: Across the 670 or so repertoires, a later analysis counted about 81 million unique TCR beta chains, some 11 million of which were shared by at least two donors. A nearest-neighbor algorithm error-corrected the raw reads and collapsed the reads into unique sequences, merging closely related sequences to remove PCR and sequencing errors. V, D and J gene segments were assigned by aligning CDR3 sequences to IMGT reference sequences. For a sequence to be retained, a match of at least six nucleotides to both a V gene segment and a J gene segment was required. Rearrangements were called productive when the CDR3 lacked stop codons and stayed in frame with V and J; all others were non-productive. CDR3 was defined according to IMGT convention as the region running from the second conserved V-encoded cysteine to the conserved J-encoded phenylalanine. The earlier analysis of roughly 590 of the donors excluded sequences that lacked an unambiguous match to a single V gene segment. In an earlier analysis of approximately 590 of the donors, V segments were called functional above 56.7% productive rearrangements and were called segregating when the between-donor standard deviation exceeded 5%. A statistical classification framework was built to diagnose cytomegalovirus status from the catalog of TCR beta chain sequences. V and J gene assignment, in a later analysis, came from comparing TCR nucleotide sequences with IMGT/GENE-DB human TR gene sequences. Using the TCRdist pipeline, a later analysis assigned CDR3 sequences along with most-parsimonious VDJ recombination scenarios. A later analysis defined each TCR beta chain by its CDR3 amino acid sequence plus V-gene family, and excluded reads lacking a unique V-gene family. To address suspected cross-contamination and a sequencing artifact, a later analysis removed roughly 580 highly shared, low-generation-probability nucleotide sequences. In a later analysis, a clonal expansion index for each public chain was calculated from normalized within-repertoire ranks of inferred template counts. In a later analysis, generation probabilities were computed with a VDJ recombination model fitted to out-of-frame rearrangements, and the resulting probabilities were checked against IGoR. A later analysis scored TCR-TCR, TCR-HLA and TCR-CMV co-occurrence with hypergeometric tests, applying a repertoire-size bias correction to TCR pairs. A later analysis estimated false discovery rates by permuting HLA or CMV assignments 20 times. A later analysis grouped co-occurring TCRs with DBSCAN, adding TCRdist sequence similarity when clustering within HLA-allele-positive subsets. Repertoires with fewer than 30,000 or more than 120,000 public chains, plus five repertoires with anomalous nucleotide sharing, were excluded from co-occurrence clustering. The immuneACCESS repertoire file appears here via TCRdb, limited to in-frame rearrangements. These files lack a portion of the clones; in checked studies, under half of the deficit traces to unresolved V genes, and the cause of the others is not known. D and trimming were read from the DNA, whereas the V and J calls and clone size are those reported in that table. The table for this sample records about 67,000 clones. Around 5% of the sample is taken by the ten largest.

The cohort comprised more than 550 healthy bone marrow donors. At the time of sampling, all cohort members were nominally healthy, though unrecorded immune exposures were likely present. The donor was CMV seropositive and belonged to the group of more than 250 seropositive cohort members. Each donor provided a peripheral blood sample, and peripheral blood mononuclear cells were used for TCR beta sequencing. Genomic DNA was extracted from the blood cell samples with the Qiagen DNeasy Blood Extraction Kit. The receptor was derived from a woman between 35 and 50 years old in good health and CMV-seropositive. The rearrangement combines TRBV5-6 with TRBJ2-1; a weak D assignment points to TRBD2 (7 bases agree). Sequenced sample: PBMCs. The DNA is TGTGCCAGCAGCTTGAGGGGGGGATCCTACAATGAGCAGTTCTTC. The encoded protein is CASSLRGGSYNEQFF.